This TCR beta chain was recorded in a study of somatic mutations in cytotoxic T cells in rheumatoid arthritis. Authors' data handling: Matches were rare between published virus-specific TCRB sequences and patient CD8+ clones exceeding 1%. TCRdb's table, derived via immunoSEQ multiplex PCR, lists solely in-frame clones and lacks some. V and J calls and clone size come straight from that table; D and trimming were deduced from the DNA. The sample contains about 17,000 clones, 60% to 85% of which appear only once. In the case of this clone: Its cognate antigen is unknown.

Findings and caveats of the study: Age-matched healthy controls and rheumatoid arthritis patients had CD8+ T-cell clonality that did not differ significantly.

The CDR3 sequence is 13 residues long. The germline V and J ends were trimmed by 4 bases and 2 bases, with 9 bases remaining between them. Per germline, CDR1 SGHRS and CDR2 YFSETQ. Sequenced material: CD8+ T cells sorted from blood. The chain links TRBV5-1 to TRBJ1-1, with D hard to call. The TCR was taken from an adult with rheumatoid arthritis. The CDR3 nucleotides are TGCGCCAGCAGCACGGGAAAAAACACTGAAGCTTTCTTT. Residues: CASSTGKNTEAFF.